This entry concerns a single T cell receptor beta chain. This clone was recorded once. The antigen this receptor binds is unknown. Per-base quality was not reported, and no clone a single base away is much larger than it. The donors were included in the validation cohort of approximately 130 subjects, a group kept apart from the approximately 700-subject first cohort. This sample is drawn from a study of cytomegalovirus exposure and HLA in healthy donors (dated by TCRdb to about 2017). In terms of the full investigation: According to a later analysis, one platform produced both the approximately 110 validation repertoires and the roughly 650 repertoires of the first cohort. The study aimed to test whether cataloging public T cell receptors could reveal signatures of past pathogen exposure. Besides the first cohort of 666 subjects, a separate validation cohort made up of roughly 120 different subjects was used. To predict cytomegalovirus infection status, the study brought together high-throughput TCR immunosequencing, statistical association of individual TCRs with disease status, and machine learning.

The protocol used for the library was the immunoSEQ multiplex PCR assay. From the authors' description of their analysis: A statistical classification framework was built to diagnose cytomegalovirus status from the catalog of TCR beta chain sequences. In its TCRdb copy, this immuneACCESS table keeps in-frame sequences only and misses some clones. Where compared with another copy, unresolved V genes explain less than half of these, and the others have no known cause. The D gene and trimming were derived from the DNA, and the V and J assignments and clone size from that table. The sample records 130,000 to 150,000 clones, 80% to 90% of which are singletons. Less than 5.5% of the sample is in the top ten clones. General conclusions and limits of the study: Cytomegalovirus status was reported to be diagnosed by the classifier with high specificity and sensitivity in both the original and validation cohorts. The study gave a list of around 170 TCR beta chains associated with cytomegalovirus. Across donors, most TCR sequences were observed very rarely, whereas some public TCRs were present in many individuals. The authors suggested that the approach could potentially be generalized to other disease states and immunological phenotypes. A later analysis found that TCRs clustered in the first cohort also tended to co-occur in the roughly 110 validation repertoires, with approximately 95% of cluster scores above 0. The validation cohort had no HLA typing available for a later analysis, so co-occurrence within that cohort was assessed over all 130 or so repertoires. A few of the identified cytomegalovirus-associated TCR beta chains were confirmed in vitro to be specific for cytomegalovirus antigens.

This TCR was sampled from a man younger than 35 in good health and CMV-seropositive. The sequenced sample consisted of PBMCs.

The DNA sequence is given as TGCGCCAGCAGTCCCGGGACAGGGGGCCGGCAGCCCCAGCATTTT. Translation gives CASSPGTGGRQPQHF. The receptor chain draws on TRBV5-1 and TRBJ1-5; TRBD1 aligns with 12 central bases. Here V drops 5 bases and J drops 7 bases, and the junction holds 7 bases not matched to any gene. Based on the germline V gene, the CDR1 and CDR2 sequences are SGHRS and YFSETQ. The CDR3 covers 15 residues, taking in both the cysteine and the phenylalanine. Only the CDR3 DNA is retained, 45 bases long and in frame from the first base.